What follows are 13 T cell receptor beta chains derived from one specimen sequenced in a study of blood T cell repertoires in COVID-19 (dated by TCRdb to the early 2020s). The library was produced with the immunoSEQ multiplex PCR assay. TCRdb re-hosts the immuneACCESS table, in-frame sequences only. Its copies lack some clones; in the studies checked, an unresolved V gene accounts for under half of them, and the cause for the rest is not known. This sample is represented by under 150,000 clones; around 80% of them were singletons. Approximately 2% of the sample comes from the top ten. The specimen was peripheral blood. The receptors originated from a man between 65 and 80 years old with acute or convalescent COVID-19.

This rearrangement joins TRBV2 to TRBJ1-1; 9 bases fit TRBD1. Trimming took 7 bases from V and 4 from J; bases not matched to a gene: 16. The CDR3 has 17 residues. From germline, CDR1 is SNHLY and CDR2 FYNNEI. In DNA, the CDR3 is TGTGCCAGCATGGGACAGGGTGACCTAGGTAGGTTCACTGAAGCTTTCTTT. Residues: CASMGQGDLGRFTEAFF.

The J gene is TRBJ1-6, the V gene TRBV11-2; the match to TRBD1 covers 7 bases. There are 15 residues in the CDR3. Germline CDR1 reads SGHAT; CDR2 reads FQNNGV. After removal of 1 base from V and 7 bases from J, the junction contained 4 bases not matched to a gene. For the CDR3, the DNA is TGTGCCAGCAGCTTAGTGGGCAGGGGGAATTCACCCCTCCACTTT. Translation: CASSLVGRGNSPLHF.

The chain combines TRBV28 with TRBJ2-7; TRBD1 agrees at 9 bases. The germline gives CDR1 MDHEN, CDR2 SYDVKM. The V segment lost 8 bases and the J segment 6 bases; nucleotides outside the gene matches: 14. This CDR3 comprises 15 residues. The CDR3 spells CASQTTGHRGLEQYF. CDR3 nucleotides: TGTGCCAGCCAAACCACCGGGCACAGGGGGCTCGAGCAGTACTTC. The full variable domain, with the rest looked up from reference TRBV28 and TRBJ2-7, is DVKVTQSSRYLVKRTGEKVFLECVQDMDHENMFWYRQDPGLGLRLIYFSYDVKMKEKGDIPEGYSVSREKKERFSLILESASTNQTSMYLCASQTTGHRGLEQYFGPGTRLTVT.

The rearrangement links TRBV12-3 or TRBV12-4 to TRBJ1-6; TRBD1 agrees at 8 bases. CDR3 length: 13 amino acids. V dropped 10 bases and J dropped 9; count of bases not matched to a gene: 8. The DNA of the CDR3 is TGTGCCACTAAACAGGGGACAGGTTCACCCCTCCACTTT. It codes for CATKQGTGSPLHF.

The J gene is TRBJ1-5, the V gene TRBV5-6; D gene unclear. The CDR3 runs to 16 residues. The germline CDR1 and CDR2 sequences are SGHDT and YYEEEE. Trimming took off 0 bases at V and 2 bases at J, with 12 bases between the two ends. The CDR3 here is CASSLARGRGNQPQHF. In nucleotides, the CDR3 is TGTGCCAGCAGCTTGGCCCGGGGAAGGGGCAATCAGCCCCAGCATTTT. Complete variable domain (other parts from reference TRBV5-6 and TRBJ1-5): DAGVTQSPTHLIKTRGQQVTLRCSPKSGHDTVSWYQQALGQGPQFIFQYYEEEERQRGNFPDRFSGHQFPNYSSELNVNALLLGDSALYLCASSLARGRGNQPQHFGDGTRLSIL.

V usage is TRBV25-1 and J usage is TRBJ2-5, with 11 positions matching TRBD2. Germline assignment: CDR1 MGHDK and CDR2 SYGVNS. V lost 4 bases, J lost 8 bases, and 6 bases stayed unmatched. CDR3 length: 14 residues. Here the CDR3 reads CASSGTSGGPTQYF. CDR3 DNA: TGTGCCAGCAGTGGTACTAGCGGGGGCCCAACCCAGTACTTC.

This clone was detected once. The rearrangement joins TRBV7-9 to TRBJ1-2; possibly TRBD1 for D (5 bases). Trimming shortened V by 5 bases and J by 8 bases, and 18 bases separated the two germline ends. In germline, CDR1 is SEHNR, CDR2 FQNEAQ (reference sequence). CDR3 length: 14 residues. CDR3 nucleotide sequence: TGTGCCAGCAGCCCACTTGGGGGGTTGTACGGCTACACCTTC. Its translation: CASSPLGGLYGYTF.

This clone was observed once. The gene calls are TRBV6-5 and TRBJ1-1, with D perhaps matching TRBD1 (5 bases). Germline values: CDR1 MNHEY, CDR2 SVGAGI. This CDR3 has 15 amino acids. The V gene lost 0 bases and the J gene lost 2 bases, with 10 bases spanning the gap. CDR3 nucleotide sequence: TGTGCCAGCAGTTACTCCTCAGGGTTTAACACTGAAGCTTTCTTT. Translating gives CASSYSSGFNTEAFF.

This sequence joins TRBV10-1 and TRBJ2-4; TRBD2 agrees at 7 bases. V shed 10 bases, J shed 1 base, and the junction held 10 bases outside the gene matches. The CDR3 contains 15 residues. Looked up from germline, CDR1 is WNHNN and CDR2 is SYGVQD (reference sequence). DNA for the CDR3: TGCGCCACCGAGGGGAGGGGTATGGCCAAAAACATTCAGTACTTC. Translating gives CATEGRGMAKNIQYF.

This chain connects TRBV3-1 (or the pseudogene TRBV3-2) to TRBJ1-2; a possible D gene is TRBD1 (5 bases). Trimming removed 2 bases from V and 8 bases from J, with 12 bases in between. The length of the CDR3 is 13 residues. Germline CDR1 is LGHDT and CDR2 is YNNKEL (reference sequence). The CDR3 loop is CASSQQGMGGYTF. CDR3 nucleotide sequence: TGTGCCAGCAGCCAACAGGGTATGGGCGGCTACACCTTC.

The V call is TRBV21-1, the J call TRBJ2-5; TRBD2 is taken as the D call from the table, unchecked against the DNA. TRBV21-1 is given as a pseudogene. The CDR3 runs 13 residues. The DNA for the CDR3 is TGTGCCAGCGCGGGGCGGACTGAAGGGACCCAGTACTTC. Its translation is CASAGRTEGTQYF.

This clone was recorded once. The chain is built from TRBV5-4 and TRBJ1-1, with D unclear. This CDR3 region has 14 residues. The V and J ends lost 0 bases and 5 bases respectively, with 11 bases between them. CDR1 SGHNT and CDR2 YYREEE come from the germline V gene (reference sequence). The CDR3 bases are TGTGCCAGCAGCTTGGACAGTGGCGGGACTGAAGCTTTCTTT. Translated, it gives CASSLDSGGTEAFF.

The chain employs TRBV6-6 and TRBJ1-1, with D tentatively TRBD1 (5 bases). V was clipped by 7 bases and J by 3 bases, with 9 bases between them. The CDR3 runs 12 residues. Germline values: CDR1 MNHNY, CDR2 SVGAGI (reference sequence). The CDR3 coding sequence is TGTGCCAGCACTTGGGGGGACACTGAAGCTTTCTTT. Amino acid sequence: CASTWGDTEAFF.